This T cell receptor beta chain emerged from a study of CD8 T cells in ankylosing spondylitis. Study conclusions and caveats: Seemingly distinctive of ankylosing spondylitis blood was a TCR beta motif formed by eight highly homologous variants. Significantly higher representation of disease-linked clones was reported for matched ankylosing spondylitis synovial fluid. In synovial fluid and blood from reactive arthritis, some motif variants were previously reported.

Using quantitative 5'-RACE with molecular barcodes, the authors made TCR beta libraries. In TCRdb, the 5' RACE reads were re-called with MiXCR into one record per CDR3 protein. The sample holds roughly 160,000 distinct CDR3 sequences, 9.8% seen once. Germline V CDR1 and CDR2: LGHNA, YSLEER. Trimming took 1 base from V and 1 from J, leaving 10 bases between them. The CDR3 length is 15 residues. This clonotype was observed a handful of times. Its antigen is unidentified. V and J are TRBV4-3 and TRBJ1-1; D might be TRBD1 (5 bases). This TCR was recovered from a female donor with ankylosing spondylitis or in good health (not recorded which). Sequencing input: blood, either unsorted or a sorted T cell fraction (not recorded which). The CDR3 DNA reads TGCGCCAGCAGCCAAGTCGGTAGGGGGAACACTGAAGCTTTCTTT. It codes for CASSQVGRGNTEAFF.